The 15 T cell receptor beta chains reported below all come from one sample, sequenced in a study of shared clonotypes between healthy human individuals. Some clones are missing from TCRdb's copy, which holds only in-frame ones; the method was immunoSEQ multiplex PCR. The sample includes hundreds of thousands of clones, roughly 72% of them seen just once. Source material: memory CD4+ T cells sorted from blood. The subset here: CD45RA-negative fraction. These TCRs come from a woman in her 30s in good health.

This clone was found once. The chain recombines TRBV6-5 with TRBJ2-3; TRBD1 or TRBD2 may be the D gene (6 bases each). This CDR3 has 16 amino acids. Germline-derived CDR1 and CDR2 are MNHEY and SVGAGI. Trimming removed 0 bases at V and 6 bases at J, with 16 bases between. The CDR3 sequence: CASSYSYGGGEDTQYF. The CDR3 region has the DNA TGTGCCAGCAGTTACTCGTACGGGGGCGGGGAGGATACGCAGTATTTT.

V usage is TRBV2 and J usage is TRBJ1-5; possibly TRBD1 for D (5 bases). The CDR3 has 14 amino acids. Germline CDR1 is SNHLY and CDR2 is FYNNEI. The V end was cut by 7 bases, the J end by 4 bases, with 14 bases between. The CDR3 nucleotides read TGTGCCAGCACTTTCCTGGGGGGAAATCAGCCCCAGCATTTT. This codes for CASTFLGGNQPQHF.

This chain joins TRBV5-1 and TRBJ2-5, with D uncertain. This CDR3 has 11 amino acids. V lost 4 bases, J lost 0 bases, and 1 base lay in between. CDR1 and CDR2 from the germline V gene are SGHRS and YFSETQ. CDR3 bases: TGCGCCAGCAGCGACCAAGAGACCCAGTACTTC. Translation: CASSDQETQYF.

V usage is TRBV9 and J usage is TRBJ1-3; the D is unclear. Germline values: CDR1 SGDLS, CDR2 YYNGEE. V lost 3 bases and J lost 4, with 8 bases in between. The CDR3 has 13 amino acids. Here the CDR3 DNA reads TGTGCCAGCAGCGGACTATCCGGAAACACCATATATTTT. Translating it yields CASSGLSGNTIYF.

The J gene is TRBJ1-4, the V gene TRBV27, with a tentative D call TRBD1 (5 bases). Trimming removed 2 bases from V and 5 bases from J, with 9 bases in between. The CDR3 totals 14 residues. In germline, CDR1 is MNHEY, CDR2 SMNVEV (reference sequence). CDR3 region: CASSLGAGNEKLFF. CDR3 DNA: TGTGCCAGCAGTTTAGGGGCGGGGAATGAAAAACTGTTTTTT.

The rearrangement links TRBV5-1 to TRBJ2-2; the match to TRBD2 covers 7 bases. CDR1 and CDR2 (germline): SGHRS, YFSETQ. V shed 1 base and J 5 bases; nucleotides not matched to a gene: 11. This CDR3 is built from 17 residues. The CDR3 region has the DNA TGCGCCAGCAGCTTGTTCTCCCTAGCGGACAAGACCGGGGAGCTGTTTTTT. It codes for CASSLFSLADKTGELFF.

This clone was counted once. This chain joins TRBV7-6 and TRBJ2-3; no reliable D call. V dropped 1 base and J dropped 1 base, with 6 bases sitting between them. Germline V gene data show CDR1 as SGHVS and CDR2 as FNYEAQ. This CDR3 has 14 residues. For the CDR3, the DNA is TGTGCCAGCAGCTTAGGCCCCGGCACAGATACGCAGTATTTT. The encoded protein is CASSLGPGTDTQYF.

This rearrangement joins TRBV11-2 to TRBJ2-3; 8 bases match TRBD2. This CDR3 is built from 17 residues. Germline V gives CDR1 SGHAT, CDR2 FQNNGV. Trimming at V came to 5 bases and at J to 4 bases, leaving 14 bases not matched to a gene. The CDR3 DNA is TGTGCCAGCAGCGGGGAGCGGGAGTGGGGTGGCGCAGATACGCAGTATTTT. It is translated as CASSGEREWGGADTQYF.

This chain links TRBV25-1 with TRBJ1-2; tentative D call: TRBD1 (6 bases). The CDR3 has 15 residues. Trimming took 0 bases from V and 7 from J, leaving 15 bases between them. Germline V gives CDR1 MGHDK, CDR2 SYGVNS. CDR3 amino acids: CASSEYSPGAGGYTF. The CDR3 coding sequence is TGTGCCAGCAGTGAATATTCCCCAGGGGCCGGTGGCTACACCTTC.

The chain recombines TRBV20-1 with TRBJ1-1; D is unclear. V was pared by 7 bases and J by 3 bases, with 0 bases between. From germline, CDR1 is DFQATT and CDR2 SNEGSKA (reference sequence). The CDR3 extends over 8 amino acids. The CDR3 protein is CSDTEAFF. For the CDR3, the DNA is TGCAGTGACACTGAAGCTTTCTTT.

Only a few counts were recorded for this clone. The chain has TRBV11-2 and TRBJ1-1, with 12 positions matching TRBD1. Losses at the gene ends were 8 bases for V and 3 bases for J; bases not matched to a gene: 10. CDR3 size: 16 residues. Germline lookup yields CDR1 SGHAT and CDR2 FQNNGV. In DNA form, the CDR3 reads TGTGCCAGCTGGACCGGGACAGGGGGCGGGGACACTGAAGCTTTCTTT. Translating it yields CASWTGTGGGDTEAFF.

As concerns this clone: A far bigger clonotype differs at one base, so this is likely a read error. The same CDR3 is also encoded by other DNA sequences in this sample. This chain joins TRBV5-1 and TRBJ1-3, with D tentatively TRBD1 (5 bases). Per the germline V gene, CDR1 is SGHRS and CDR2 is YFSETQ. CDR3 length: 14 amino acids. Trimming took 4 bases from V and 2 from J, leaving 10 bases between them. The CDR3 coding sequence is TGCGCCAGCAGCCCGGGGACCGCTGGAAACACCATATATTTT. This translates into CASSPGTAGNTIYF.

The V call is TRBV4-1, the J call TRBJ2-1, with a tentative D call TRBD2 (6 bases). The V end lost 0 bases, the J end lost 5 bases, and 20 bases lay between the germline ends. This CDR3 is 18 amino acids long. The germline V gene encodes CDR1 MGHRA and CDR2 YSYEKL. The CDR3 spells CASSQDLSLVGEDNEQFF. CDR3 DNA: TGCGCCAGCAGCCAAGATTTGAGCCTGGTAGGGGAGGACAATGAGCAGTTCTTC.

This clone was recorded a few times. The V and J genes are TRBV18 and TRBJ1-4; 7 bases agree with TRBD1. The CDR3 is made up of 17 amino acids. V shed 4 bases and J 8 bases; nucleotides not matched to a gene: 16. Germline assignment: CDR1 KGHSH and CDR2 LQKENI. The CDR3 region is CASSLSFTGVYGEKLFF. CDR3 coding DNA: TGTGCCAGCTCACTCAGCTTCACAGGGGTATATGGAGAAAAACTGTTTTTT. The full variable domain, rest sourced from reference TRBV18 and TRBJ1-4, is NAGVMQNPRHLVRRRGQEARLRCSPMKGHSHVYWYRQLPEEGLKFMVYLQKENIIDESGMPKERFSAEFPKEGPSILRIQQVVRGDSAAYFCASSLSFTGVYGEKLFFGSGTQLSVL.

The CDR3 DNA reads TGTGCCAGTACCCGGGTCGGGCGGCCGAACACTGAAGCTTTCTTT. This gives the protein CASTRVGRPNTEAFF. The chain recombines TRBV19 with TRBJ1-1; no clear D gene. Germline CDR1 is LNHDA and CDR2 is SQIVND (reference sequence). V shed 7 bases and J shed 1 base, with 16 bases lying between them. CDR3 length: 15 amino acids.